These 24 T cell receptor beta chains were sequenced from one sample in a study of T-cell memory formation after mild COVID-19. TCRdb re-derived calls from the 5' RACE reads in MiXCR, one entry per CDR3 protein. Of about 390,000 distinct CDR3 sequences listed, about 16% were seen once; the top ten hold about 22%. Input material: PBMCs or a T cell subset sorted from them (not recorded which). Source of these receptors: a man in his late teens or twenties who had mild COVID-19 (a few samples of this study predate the infection). Cell type and time point are not known.

The chain joins TRBV18 to TRBJ2-2; TRBD1 matches at 11 bases. The CDR3 has 16 amino acids. The V gene's germline CDR1 is KGHSH and CDR2 LQKENI. Trimming took 4 bases from V and 6 from J; bases not matched to a gene: 7. CDR3 loop: CASSLFGQGAAGELFF. The DNA of the CDR3 is TGTGCCAGCTCACTCTTCGGACAGGGGGCGGCCGGGGAGCTGTTTTTT.

The chain links TRBV4-1 to TRBJ1-2; 9 bases align to TRBD1. The V and J ends lost 6 bases and 3 bases, in that order; junction bases with no gene match: 5. The V gene's germline CDR1 is MGHRA and CDR2 YSYEKL. The CDR3 has 14 amino acids. CDR3 residues: CASSLRTGDYGYTF. CDR3 nucleotides: TGCGCCAGCAGTCTAAGGACAGGGGACTATGGCTACACCTTC.

The chain recombines TRBV25-1 with TRBJ2-3; TRBD1 might be the D (6 bases). Germline assignment: CDR1 MGHDK and CDR2 SYGVNS. V gave up 7 bases and J gave up 6 bases, with 14 bases separating them. The CDR3 spans 13 residues. CDR3 loop: CASNRVGADTQYF. DNA for the CDR3: TGTGCCAGCAACAGGGTTGGTGCGGATACGCAGTATTTT. The full variable domain, rest sourced from reference TRBV25-1 and TRBJ2-3, is EADIYQTPRYLVIGTGKKITLECSQTMGHDKMYWYQQDPGMELHLIHYSYGVNSTEKGDLSSESTVSRIRTEHFPLTLESARPSHTSQYLCASNRVGADTQYFGPGTRLTVL.

This clonotype came up many times. V usage is TRBV18 and J usage is TRBJ2-7; 11 positions agree with TRBD1. Germline V gene data show CDR1 as KGHSH and CDR2 as LQKENI. This CDR3 has 15 amino acids. V was clipped by 2 bases and J by 3 bases; unmatched bases: 3. CDR3 DNA: TGTGCCAGCTCACCAACGGGACAGGGGGGCTACGAGCAGTACTTC. Encoded protein: CASSPTGQGGYEQYF.

The CDR3 sequence: CAISGVLYGYTF. In DNA, the CDR3 is TGTGCCATCAGTGGGGTTCTCTATGGCTACACCTTC. The rearrangement joins TRBV10-3 to TRBJ1-2; no firm D call. CDR3 length: 12 residues. From germline, CDR1 is ENHRY and CDR2 SYGVKD. V lost 4 bases, J lost 4 bases, and 7 bases lay in between.

The V call is TRBV5-4, the J call TRBJ1-2, with D possibly TRBD1 on 5 matching bases. Trimming removed 4 bases from V and 2 bases from J, with 12 bases in between. Germline V CDR1 and CDR2: SGHNT, YYREEE (reference sequence). There are 14 residues in the CDR3. As DNA, the CDR3 is TGTGCCAGCAGCCCCCGAGGACAAAACTATGGCTACACCTTC. Protein sequence: CASSPRGQNYGYTF.

In its sample, this clonotype was seen many times. J is TRBJ2-1 and V is TRBV2, with 10 bases identical to TRBD1. Per the germline V gene, CDR1 is SNHLY and CDR2 is FYNNEI. The CDR3 totals 13 residues. Trimming took 11 bases from V and 4 from J; bases not matched to a gene: 5. The CDR3 region is CACRDRGYNEQFF. In DNA, the CDR3 is TGTGCCTGCCGGGACAGGGGATACAATGAGCAGTTCTTC.

J is TRBJ1-6 and V is TRBV20-1; D not resolved. Germline V lookup: CDR1 DFQATT, CDR2 SNEGSKA (reference sequence). CDR3 length: 15 residues. V lost 6 bases and J lost 6, with 18 bases in between. This CDR3 is CSAARSGGTNSPLHF. The CDR3 DNA sequence: TGCAGTGCCGCCCGGAGCGGCGGCACTAATTCACCCCTCCACTTT.

The rearrangement links TRBV6-5 to TRBJ1-1, with 9 bases lining up with TRBD1. This CDR3 spans 14 amino acids. V trimming: 6 bases; J trimming: 8 bases; junction bases outside the gene matches: 10. Germline lookup yields CDR1 MNHEY and CDR2 SVGAGI. The chain's CDR3 is CASSLGQGRYEAFF. The DNA of the CDR3 is TGTGCCAGCAGCCTCGGACAGGGGCGATACGAAGCTTTCTTT.

The CDR3 nucleotides read TGTGCCAGCAGCTCCCCGGGACAGCGGGAGACCCAGTACTTC. It specifies CASSSPGQRETQYF. The V and J genes are TRBV3-1 and TRBJ2-5, with 7 bases identical to TRBD1. After removal of 5 bases from V and 5 bases from J, the junction contained 8 bases not matched to a gene. CDR1 is LGHDT and CDR2 is YNNKEL in the germline V gene (reference sequence). CDR3 length: 14 residues.

J is TRBJ2-1 and V is TRBV19; D not resolved. Trimming removed 11 bases from V and 0 bases from J, with 11 bases in between. The germline CDR1 and CDR2 sequences are LNHDA and SQIVND (reference sequence). CDR3 size: 13 residues. The CDR3, as DNA: TGTGCCTCCGTAGGGTACTCCTACAATGAGCAGTTCTTC. Translating gives CASVGYSYNEQFF.

The chain is built from TRBV29-1 and TRBJ2-7; a possible D gene is TRBD2 (6 bases). Trimming took 2 bases from V and 5 from J, leaving 10 bases between them. Per germline, CDR1 SQVTM and CDR2 ANQGSEA. The CDR3 length is 12 residues. The CDR3 spells CSVEWGGNEQYF. The CDR3, as DNA: TGCAGCGTTGAATGGGGAGGAAACGAGCAGTACTTC.

This chain connects TRBV5-4 to TRBJ1-3; 11 nucleotides line up with TRBD1. Germline CDR1 SGHNT, CDR2 YYREEE (reference sequence). V lost 2 bases, J lost 7 bases, and 2 bases stayed unmatched. This CDR3 contains 14 residues. This chain's CDR3 is CASSFRDRGNTIYF. The CDR3 nucleotides are TGTGCCAGCAGCTTCCGGGACAGGGGGAACACCATATATTTT.

This clonotype occurred a few times. V usage is TRBV20-1 and J usage is TRBJ2-7; D may be TRBD2 (5 bases). V gave up 5 bases and J gave up 6 bases, with 14 bases separating them. CDR3 length: 12 amino acids. Germline assignment: CDR1 DFQATT and CDR2 SNEGSKA (reference sequence). The CDR3, as DNA: TGCAGTGCTCGCACGGGGTCCCCCGAGCAGTACTTC. Translated, it gives CSARTGSPEQYF.

This CDR3 reads CSARDRRRANTGELFF. Here the CDR3 DNA reads TGCAGTGCTAGAGACCGGCGACGAGCGAACACCGGGGAGCTGTTTTTT. The chain combines TRBV20-1 with TRBJ2-2; no firm D call. Trimming shortened V by 0 bases and J by 0 bases, and 11 bases separated the two germline ends. The germline V gene encodes CDR1 DFQATT and CDR2 SNEGSKA (reference sequence). The CDR3 is 16 amino acids.

This clonotype turned up a few times. The V call is TRBV10-1, the J call TRBJ1-6; D remains ambiguous. The CDR3 sequence is 13 residues long. Per germline, CDR1 WNHNN and CDR2 SYGVQD (reference sequence). With 6 bases removed from V and 7 bases from J, the gap between germline ends came to 10 bases. The CDR3 DNA follows: TGCGCCAGCAGGGAGGCGCTGAATTCACCCCTCCACTTT. Translated, it gives CASREALNSPLHF.

The rearrangement links TRBV28 to TRBJ1-2, with unresolved D. The V end was cut by 6 bases, the J end by 7 bases, with 9 bases between. Germline V gene sequence: CDR1 MDHEN, CDR2 SYDVKM. This CDR3 contains 11 residues. Here the CDR3 DNA reads TGTGCCAGCAGCCGCTTGGGTGGCTACACCTTC. Amino acid sequence: CASSRLGGYTF.

This clonotype was observed at least ten times. This chain links TRBV6-2 or TRBV6-3 with TRBJ1-5; no definite D call. The ends were cut back, 5 bases at V and 4 bases at J, with 6 bases in the middle. The germline gives CDR1 MNHEY, CDR2 SVGEGT. CDR3 size: 12 residues. The CDR3: CASSGRNQPQHF. CDR3 nucleotides: TGTGCCAGCAGTGGCAGAAATCAGCCCCAGCATTTT.

The V gene is TRBV11-2, the J gene TRBJ2-5; a weak D match, TRBD1 (5 bases). Germline CDR1 and CDR2: SGHAT and FQNNGV. Trimming left V 8 bases short and J 5 bases short, with 21 bases between. The CDR3 has 15 amino acids. The CDR3: CASRRGAGGIETQYF. CDR3 in DNA: TGTGCCAGCCGCCGTGGGGCCGGCGGAATTGAGACCCAGTACTTC.

The rearrangement uses TRBV13 and TRBJ1-1; tentatively, D is TRBD1 (5 bases). Germline V gives CDR1 PRHDT, CDR2 FYEKMQ (reference sequence). V shed 6 bases and J shed 0 bases, with 17 bases lying between them. The CDR3 spans 16 residues. The CDR3 region has the DNA TGTGCCAGCAGTCTAGGCCGGGGCATAATGAACACTGAAGCTTTCTTT. Translation gives CASSLGRGIMNTEAFF.

This chain connects TRBV20-1 to TRBJ2-3, with TRBD2 as a possible D gene (6 bases). Germline lookup yields CDR1 DFQATT and CDR2 SNEGSKA (reference sequence). Deletions cut 6 bases from V and 1 base from J, with 17 bases between. The CDR3 sequence is 15 residues long. DNA of the CDR3: TGCAGTGCCGAACTGTGGGGGGAGGGCACAGATACGCAGTATTTT. Residues: CSAELWGEGTDTQYF.

The CDR3 DNA sequence: TGTGCCAGCAGTTACCGTCCTAGCGGGGGGGCTGGAGATACGCAGTATTTT. It encodes CASSYRPSGGAGDTQYF. The chain carries TRBV6-2 or TRBV6-3 and TRBJ2-3, with 12 bases lining up with TRBD2. The V segment lost 2 bases and the J segment 5 bases; nucleotides outside the gene matches: 8. CDR1 and CDR2 from the germline V gene are MNHEY and SVGEGT. The CDR3 covers 17 residues.

This chain connects TRBV14 to TRBJ1-1; D not resolved. CDR1 and CDR2 (germline): SGHDN, FVKESK. This CDR3 spans 15 amino acids. Trimming took off 0 bases at V and 1 base at J, with 9 bases between the two ends. CDR3 loop: CASSQELVGNTEAFF. CDR3 coding DNA: TGTGCCAGCAGCCAAGAGCTTGTAGGGAACACTGAAGCTTTCTTT. The variable domain in full, completed from reference TRBV14 and TRBJ1-1, reads EAGVTQFPSHSVIEKGQTVTLRCDPISGHDNLYWYRRVMGKEIKFLLHFVKESKQDESGMPNNRFLAERTGGTYSTLKVQPAELEDSGVYFCASSQELVGNTEAFFGQGTRLTVV.

This clonotype came up a few times. This chain uses TRBV2 with TRBJ2-7; D is uncertain. CDR1 and CDR2 from the germline V gene are SNHLY and FYNNEI. V shed 8 bases and J shed 2 bases, with 16 bases lying between them. The CDR3 is 14 residues long. The DNA for the CDR3 is TGTGCCAGCCGCCTATCTAATATTGCCTACGAGCAGTACGTC. Residues: CASRLSNIAYEQYV.